The clone carrying this T cell receptor (beta chain) was counted at least ten times. Its matching antigen is unknown. This record belongs to a study of T cells in Graves' hyperthyroidism and ophthalmopathy. The study, taken as a whole, reports: Ophthalmopathy and stable hyperthyroidism were told apart by a 13 V-J model.

TCR beta CDR3 sequences were amplified from RNA transcripts. First-round RT-PCR of the TCR CDR3 relied on the HTBI primer set. TCRdb called the multiplex PCR reads again in MiXCR, with one record for every CDR3 protein. Of a few hundred thousand distinct CDR3 sequences listed, roughly 13% are singletons. Duration under 3 months, a NOSPECS grade of at least 4, and a Clinical Activity Score of at least 3 characterized the ophthalmopathy patients. Each diagnosis drew on symptoms, thyroxine, TRAb, thyroid ultrasound and orbital computed tomography findings. The CDR3 runs to 14 residues. V lost 5 bases, J lost 6 bases, and 7 bases stayed unmatched. From germline, CDR1 is MNHNS and CDR2 SASEGT.

Sequencing was carried out using blood. The chain uses TRBV6-1 and TRBJ2-7; TRBD1 matches at 10 bases. The source of this sequence is a woman in her 40s with Graves' ophthalmopathy. In DNA, the CDR3 is TGTGCCAGCAGTTCTGGGACAGGGGAGGGCGAGCAGTACTTC. Amino acid sequence: CASSSGTGEGEQYF.